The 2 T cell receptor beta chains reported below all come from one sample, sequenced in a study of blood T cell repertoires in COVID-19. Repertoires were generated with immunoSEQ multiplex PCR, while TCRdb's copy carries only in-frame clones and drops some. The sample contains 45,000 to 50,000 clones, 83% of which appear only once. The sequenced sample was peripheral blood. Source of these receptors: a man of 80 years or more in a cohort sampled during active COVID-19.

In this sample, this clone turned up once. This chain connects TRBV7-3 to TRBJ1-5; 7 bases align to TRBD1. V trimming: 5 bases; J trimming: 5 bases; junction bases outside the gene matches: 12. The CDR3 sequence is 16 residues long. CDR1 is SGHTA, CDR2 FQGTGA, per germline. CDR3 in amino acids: CASSPNRGKEDQPQHF. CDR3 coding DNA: TGTGCCAGCAGCCCCAACAGGGGCAAGGAGGATCAGCCCCAGCATTTT.

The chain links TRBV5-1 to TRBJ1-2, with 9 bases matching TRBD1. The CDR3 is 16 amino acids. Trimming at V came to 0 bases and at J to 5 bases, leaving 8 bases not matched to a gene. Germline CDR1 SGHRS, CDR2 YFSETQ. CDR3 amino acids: CASSLAGGQGGYGYTF. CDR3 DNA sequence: TGCGCCAGCAGCTTGGCCGGGGGACAGGGAGGTTATGGCTACACCTTC.